This record concerns one T cell receptor beta chain sequence. This entry comes from a study of blood T cell repertoires in COVID-19. For the study at large: Sites in the United States, Italy and Spain provided acute and convalescent COVID-19 samples. From T cells, B-cell-depleted T cells, or PBMCs came the material, which was cDNA or gDNA.

Clones were read by immunoSEQ multiplex PCR, and TCRdb kept only the in-frame ones, dropping some. This table holds a few hundred thousand clones, approximately 89% found once. Germline assignment: CDR1 SGDLS and CDR2 YYNGEE. V dropped 4 bases and J dropped 4; count of bases not matched to a gene: 4. This CDR3 is 15 amino acids long. The receptor's source is a woman aged 45-59 years who had recovered from COVID-19. The chain couples TRBV9 to TRBJ2-1, with 11 bases that match TRBD2. Sequences were obtained from peripheral blood. The CDR3 bases are TGTGCCAGCAGCCTGGGACTAGCGGTGTACAATGAGCAGTTCTTC. This sequence encodes CASSLGLAVYNEQFF. Full variable domain (outside the CDR3, taken from reference TRBV9 and TRBJ2-1): DSGVTQTPKHLITATGQRVTLRCSPRSGDLSVYWYQQSLDQGLQFLIQYYNGEERAKGNILERFSAQQFPDLHSELNLSSLELGDSALYFCASSLGLAVYNEQFFGPGTRLTVL.